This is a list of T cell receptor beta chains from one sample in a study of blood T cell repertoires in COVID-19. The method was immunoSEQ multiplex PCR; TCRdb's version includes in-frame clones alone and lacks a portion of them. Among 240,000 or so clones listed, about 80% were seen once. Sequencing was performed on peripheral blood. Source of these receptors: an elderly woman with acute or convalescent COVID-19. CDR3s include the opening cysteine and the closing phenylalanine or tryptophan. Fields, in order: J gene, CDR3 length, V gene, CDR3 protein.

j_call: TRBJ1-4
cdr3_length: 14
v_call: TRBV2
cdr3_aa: CASKMGAGGEKLFF

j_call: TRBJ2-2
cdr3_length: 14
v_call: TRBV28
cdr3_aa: CASSPPRLTGELFF

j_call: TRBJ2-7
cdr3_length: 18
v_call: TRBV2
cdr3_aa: CASSELRVSNGRRGEQYF

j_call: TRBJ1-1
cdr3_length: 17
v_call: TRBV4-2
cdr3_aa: CASSQDIPGPMNTEAFF

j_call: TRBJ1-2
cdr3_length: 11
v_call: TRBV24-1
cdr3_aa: CATIQGDGYTF

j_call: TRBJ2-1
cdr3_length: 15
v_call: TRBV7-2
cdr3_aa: CASSLGQGQSYEQFF

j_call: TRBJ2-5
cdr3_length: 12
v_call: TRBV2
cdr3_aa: CASNPGRETQYF

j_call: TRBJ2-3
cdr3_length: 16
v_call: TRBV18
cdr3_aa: CASSPNMGQVHDTQYF

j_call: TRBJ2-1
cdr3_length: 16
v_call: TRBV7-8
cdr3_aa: CASSLRTTVSYNEQFF

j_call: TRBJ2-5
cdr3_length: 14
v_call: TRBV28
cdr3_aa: CASSQGGGQETQYF

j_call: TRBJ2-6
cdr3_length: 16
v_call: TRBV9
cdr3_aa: CASSVAYRAGANVLTF

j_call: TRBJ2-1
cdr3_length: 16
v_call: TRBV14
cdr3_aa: CASSQDFSTGYDEQFF

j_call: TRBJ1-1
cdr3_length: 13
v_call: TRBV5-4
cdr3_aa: CASSRDRDTEAFF

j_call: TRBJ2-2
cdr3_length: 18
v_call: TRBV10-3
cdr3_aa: CAISSGLAGGPATGELFF

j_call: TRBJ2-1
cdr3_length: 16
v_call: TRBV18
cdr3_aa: CASSPPGTSASYQQFF

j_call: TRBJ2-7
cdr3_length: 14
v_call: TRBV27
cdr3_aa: CASSSGQGVREQYF

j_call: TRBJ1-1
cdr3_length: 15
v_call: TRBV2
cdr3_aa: CASNLGVNRNTEAFF

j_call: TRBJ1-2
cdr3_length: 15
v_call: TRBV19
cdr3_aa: CASRKGQGSNYGYTF

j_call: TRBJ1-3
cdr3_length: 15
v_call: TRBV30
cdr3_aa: CAWSETGLSGNTIYF

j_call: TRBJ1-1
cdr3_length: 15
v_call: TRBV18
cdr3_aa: CASSPPQGASSEAFF

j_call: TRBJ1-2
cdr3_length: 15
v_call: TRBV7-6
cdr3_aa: CASSSEASSNYGYTF

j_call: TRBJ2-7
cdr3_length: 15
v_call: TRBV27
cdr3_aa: CASSLRLASSYEQYF

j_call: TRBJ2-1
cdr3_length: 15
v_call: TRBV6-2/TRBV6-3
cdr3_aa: CASSSPGLVYNEQFF

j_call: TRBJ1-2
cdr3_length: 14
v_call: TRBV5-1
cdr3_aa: CASSLTTGEEGYTF

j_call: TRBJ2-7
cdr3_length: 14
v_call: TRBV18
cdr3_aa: CASSPKTGFDEQYF

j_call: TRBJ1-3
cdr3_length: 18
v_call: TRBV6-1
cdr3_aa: CASSELLQDSAFRNTIYF

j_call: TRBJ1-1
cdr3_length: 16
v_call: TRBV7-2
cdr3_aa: CASSASPIGLSTEAFF

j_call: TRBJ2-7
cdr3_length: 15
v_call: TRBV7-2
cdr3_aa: CASSLGTSGSWEQYF

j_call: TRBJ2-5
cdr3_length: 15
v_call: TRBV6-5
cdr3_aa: CASSYGQGKQETQYF

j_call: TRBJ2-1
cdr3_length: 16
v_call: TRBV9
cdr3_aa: CASSVVGVSSYNEQFF

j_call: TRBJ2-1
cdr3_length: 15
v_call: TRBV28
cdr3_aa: CASSLAGSGRNEQFF

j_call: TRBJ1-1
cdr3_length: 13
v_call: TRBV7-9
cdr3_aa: CASSLVAGAEAFF

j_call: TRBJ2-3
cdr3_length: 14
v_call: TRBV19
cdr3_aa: CASLGRQGSDTQYF

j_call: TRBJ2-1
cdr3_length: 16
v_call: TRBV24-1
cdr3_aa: CATSDATSGSYNEQFF

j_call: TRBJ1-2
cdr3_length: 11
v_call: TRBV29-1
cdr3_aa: CSGTDTYGYTF

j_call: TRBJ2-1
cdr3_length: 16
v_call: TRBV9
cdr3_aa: CASSVAALAGVHEQFF

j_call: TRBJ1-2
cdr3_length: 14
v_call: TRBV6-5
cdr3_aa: CASSWEVGGDGYTF

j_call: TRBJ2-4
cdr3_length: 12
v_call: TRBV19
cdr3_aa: CASSIRSGIQYF

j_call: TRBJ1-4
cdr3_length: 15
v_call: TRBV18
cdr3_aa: CASSPLSATNEKLFF

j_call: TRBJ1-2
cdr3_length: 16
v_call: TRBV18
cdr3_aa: CASSPPGTGTNYGYTF

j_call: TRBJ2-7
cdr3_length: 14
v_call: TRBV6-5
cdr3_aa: CASSPWTSSYEQYF

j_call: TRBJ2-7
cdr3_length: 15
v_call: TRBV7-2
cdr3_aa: CASSLGTGSSYEQYF

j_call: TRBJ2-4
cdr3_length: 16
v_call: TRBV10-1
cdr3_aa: CASSGGLAGSKNIQYF

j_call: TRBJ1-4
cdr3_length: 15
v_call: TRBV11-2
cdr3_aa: CASSLRERGLEKLFF

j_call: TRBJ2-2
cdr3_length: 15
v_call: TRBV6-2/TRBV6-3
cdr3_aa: CASSKSGRAVGELFF